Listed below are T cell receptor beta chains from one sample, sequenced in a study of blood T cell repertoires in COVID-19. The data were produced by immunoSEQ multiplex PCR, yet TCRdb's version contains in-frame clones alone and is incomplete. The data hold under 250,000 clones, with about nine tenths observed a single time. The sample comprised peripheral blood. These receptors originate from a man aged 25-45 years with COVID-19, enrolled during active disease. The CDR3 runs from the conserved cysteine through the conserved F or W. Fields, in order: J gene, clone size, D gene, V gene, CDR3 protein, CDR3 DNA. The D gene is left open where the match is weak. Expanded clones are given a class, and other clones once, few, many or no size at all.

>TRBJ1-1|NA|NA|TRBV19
CASSMFAEAFF
TGTGCCAGTAGTATGTTCGCTGAAGCTTTCTTT
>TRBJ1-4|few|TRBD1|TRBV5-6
CASSRDRVEKLFF
TGTGCCAGCAGCCGGGACAGAGTGGAAAAACTGTTTTTT
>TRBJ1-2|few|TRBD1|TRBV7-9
CASSTTGGRVNGYTF
TGTGCCAGCAGCACGACAGGGGGCCGGGTTAACGGCTACACCTTC
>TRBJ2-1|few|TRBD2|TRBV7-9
CASSLRLAEANEQFF
TGTGCCAGCAGCTTAAGGCTAGCGGAGGCCAATGAGCAGTTCTTC
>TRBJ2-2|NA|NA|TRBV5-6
CASRYRTANTGELFF
TGTGCCAGCAGGTACAGGACAGCAAACACCGGGGAGCTGTTTTTT
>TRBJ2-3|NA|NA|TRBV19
CASIGAHRTDTQYF
TGTGCCAGTATAGGAGCCCATCGCACAGATACGCAGTATTTT
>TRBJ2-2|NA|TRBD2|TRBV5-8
CASSRGTGRTGELFF
TGTGCCAGCAGCCGCGGAACCGGGAGGACCGGGGAGCTGTTTTTT
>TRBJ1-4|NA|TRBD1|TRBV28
CASSFSGTGGGTNEKLFF
TGTGCCAGCAGTTTCTCCGGGACAGGGGGCGGAACTAATGAAAAACTGTTTTTT
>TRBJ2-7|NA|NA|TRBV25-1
CASSETVQGEQYF
TGTGCCAGCAGTGAAACGGTTCAGGGCGAGCAGTACTTC
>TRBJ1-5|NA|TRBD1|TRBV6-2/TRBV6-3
CASSRTTRTGDFSNQPQHF
TGTGCCAGCAGCCGCACTACTCGGACAGGGGACTTTAGCAATCAGCCCCAGCATTTT
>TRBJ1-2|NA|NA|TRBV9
CASSPGAVSYGYTF
TGTGCCAGCAGTCCGGGAGCAGTCAGCTATGGCTACACCTTC
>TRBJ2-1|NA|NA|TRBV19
CASSTWTAAQENNEQFF
TGTGCCAGTAGTACGTGGACTGCCGCACAAGAAAACAATGAGCAGTTCTTC
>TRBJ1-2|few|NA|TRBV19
CASSPGTGANYGYTF
TGTGCCAGTAGTCCCGGGACGGGAGCTAACTATGGCTACACCTTC